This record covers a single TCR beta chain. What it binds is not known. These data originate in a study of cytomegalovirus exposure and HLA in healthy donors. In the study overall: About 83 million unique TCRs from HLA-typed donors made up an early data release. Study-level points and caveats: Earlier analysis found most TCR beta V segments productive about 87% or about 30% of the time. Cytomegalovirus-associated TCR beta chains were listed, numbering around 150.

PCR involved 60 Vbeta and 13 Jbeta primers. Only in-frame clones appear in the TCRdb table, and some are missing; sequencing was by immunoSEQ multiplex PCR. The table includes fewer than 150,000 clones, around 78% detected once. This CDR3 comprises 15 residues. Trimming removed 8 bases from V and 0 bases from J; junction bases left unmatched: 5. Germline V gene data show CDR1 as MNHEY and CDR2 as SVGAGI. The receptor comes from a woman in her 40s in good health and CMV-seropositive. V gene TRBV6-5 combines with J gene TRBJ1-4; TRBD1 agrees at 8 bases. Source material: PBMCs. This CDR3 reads CASGTGAATNEKLFF. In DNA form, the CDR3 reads TGTGCCAGCGGGACAGGCGCCGCAACTAATGAAAAACTGTTTTTT.